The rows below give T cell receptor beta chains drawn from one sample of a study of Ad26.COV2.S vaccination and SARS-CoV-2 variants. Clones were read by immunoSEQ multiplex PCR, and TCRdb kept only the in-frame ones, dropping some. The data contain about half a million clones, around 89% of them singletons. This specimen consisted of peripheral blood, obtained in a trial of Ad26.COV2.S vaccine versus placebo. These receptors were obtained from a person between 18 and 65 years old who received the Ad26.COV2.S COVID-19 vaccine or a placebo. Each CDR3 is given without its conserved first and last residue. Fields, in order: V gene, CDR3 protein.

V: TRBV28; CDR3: ASSLYRYGYT
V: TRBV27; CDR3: ASRTLAGGPYEQY
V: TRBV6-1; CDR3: ASSEWIGQY
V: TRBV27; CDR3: ASSPRGGLDTQY
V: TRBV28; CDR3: ASRAGTGPYEQY
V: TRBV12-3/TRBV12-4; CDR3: ASTLDIYNEQF
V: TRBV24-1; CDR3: ATSDTRQGDNQPQH
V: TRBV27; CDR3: ASSLFGQFQETQY
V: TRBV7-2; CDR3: ASSFVQTLYGYT
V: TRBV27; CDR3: ASSLIEGLHEQY
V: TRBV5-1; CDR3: ASSPGGAGNTEAF
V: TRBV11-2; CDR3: ASTPLSAGARGTYNEQF
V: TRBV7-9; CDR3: ASSLGGQGVIQPQH
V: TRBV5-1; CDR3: ASSLAWASGLEGVVEQF
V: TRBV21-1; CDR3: ASSAQPFSGSTGYEQY
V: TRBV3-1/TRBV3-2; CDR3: ASSQDEFNEQF